These 28 T cell receptor beta chains came from one sample sequenced in a study of T cells in narcolepsy (dated 2018 in TCRdb). The method was the immunoSEQ multiplex PCR assay. As stored in TCRdb, this immuneACCESS dataset retains in-frame rearrangements with V and J assigned. A fraction of the clones does not appear; measured against another copy, unresolved V genes explain less than half of the discrepancy, and the remainder lacks a known reason. The sample includes approximately 30,000 clones, with roughly 80% observed a single time. The ten largest clonotypes hold roughly 1.2% of the sample. The sample taken for sequencing was CD45RA- memory CD4+ T cells from PBMCs. In the paper's terms, the cell subset or site label means: memory T cells sorted ex vivo from peripheral blood. The receptors shown here come from a human donor with narcolepsy.

The chain has TRBV5-4 and TRBJ2-5; 7 nucleotides match TRBD2. V shed 2 bases and J 2 bases; nucleotides not matched to a gene: 0. This CDR3 is 13 amino acids long. Germline V gene lookup returns CDR1 SGHNT and CDR2 YYREEE (reference sequence). In DNA, the CDR3 is TGTGCCAGCAGCTTACTAGCGCAAGAGACCCAGTACTTC. It codes for CASSLLAQETQYF.

In its sample, this clone was seen a few times. The chain combines TRBV10-2 with TRBJ1-5; D is uncertain. Germline lookup yields CDR1 WSHSY and CDR2 SAAADI. The CDR3 consists of 14 residues. Deletions cut 0 bases from V and 3 bases from J, with 6 bases between. Here the CDR3 reads CASSESTVNQPQHF. Written as DNA, the CDR3 is TGCGCCAGCAGTGAGTCAACAGTCAATCAGCCCCAGCATTTT.

The chain recombines TRBV5-1 with TRBJ1-2, with a possible D match to TRBD1 (5 bases). V was trimmed by 7 bases and J by 8 bases, leaving 21 bases between them. Germline values: CDR1 SGHRS, CDR2 YFSETQ. This CDR3 spans 14 amino acids. The chain's CDR3 is CASGIEGREMGYTF. The CDR3 DNA reads as TGCGCCAGCGGCATCGAGGGGAGGGAAATGGGCTACACCTTC.

V and J are TRBV6-5 and TRBJ2-7; 10 bases match TRBD1. The germline V gene encodes CDR1 MNHEY and CDR2 SVGAGI. CDR3 length: 13 residues. The CDR3 region is CAGKGQGTYEQYV. CDR3 nucleotides: TGTGCCGGCAAGGGACAGGGGACGTACGAACAGTACGTC.

In this sample, this clone turned up a few times. The chain has TRBV6-1 and TRBJ2-7, with TRBD1 as a possible D gene (6 bases). The CDR3 is 13 residues long. Germline V gives CDR1 MNHNS, CDR2 SASEGT. V lost 6 bases and J 1 base, leaving 10 bases between the germline ends. The chain's CDR3 is CASRLDRSYEQYF. In DNA, the CDR3 is TGTGCCAGCAGACTCGACAGGTCCTACGAGCAGTACTTC.

The rearrangement joins TRBV4-2 to TRBJ2-4; 7 nucleotides line up with TRBD2. Looked up from germline, CDR1 is LGHNA and CDR2 is YNFKEQ. The CDR3 is made up of 19 amino acids. V lost 3 bases, J lost 0 bases, and 14 bases stayed unmatched. CDR3 region: CASSQVLASGVLAKNIQYF. The DNA of the CDR3 is TGTGCCAGCAGCCAGGTCTTGGCTAGCGGTGTCCTAGCCAAAAACATTCAGTACTTC.

Notes on this clone: Other nucleotide sequences in the sample specify the same CDR3. J is TRBJ2-3 and V is TRBV30; 11 nucleotides match TRBD2. The CDR3 covers 14 residues. Trimming removed 3 bases from V and 6 bases from J; junction bases left unmatched: 5. CDR1 and CDR2 (germline): GTSNPN, SVGIG (reference sequence). The chain's CDR3 is CAWRASGGWDTQYF. The CDR3 coding sequence is TGTGCCTGGAGGGCTAGCGGGGGGTGGGATACGCAGTATTTT.

The CDR3 loop reads CASSYDGSVADTQYF. DNA for the CDR3: TGTGCCAGCAGTTACGATGGGTCGGTCGCAGATACGCAGTATTTT. The V gene is TRBV6-5, the J gene TRBJ2-3, with D unclear. CDR1 and CDR2 (germline): MNHEY, SVGAGI. The CDR3 loop spans 15 amino acids. Between the trimmed V and J ends, which lost 2 bases and 4 bases, there was a span of 13 bases.

Written as DNA, the CDR3 is TGTGCCAGCAGTGAACAGGGATCTAACTATGGCTACACCTTC. Its translation: CASSEQGSNYGYTF. The V and J genes are TRBV2 and TRBJ1-2, with D possibly TRBD1 on 5 matching bases. The CDR3 has 14 amino acids. With 2 bases removed from V and 0 bases from J, the gap between germline ends came to 7 bases. Germline loops: CDR1 SNHLY, CDR2 FYNNEI. The complete variable domain, with remaining parts taken from reference TRBV2 and TRBJ1-2, reads EPEVTQTPSHQVTQMGQEVILRCVPISNHLYFYWYRQILGQKVEFLVSFYNNEISEKSEIFDDQFSVERPDGSNFTLKIRSTKLEDSAMYFCASSEQGSNYGYTFGSGTRLTVV.

The chain employs TRBV1 and TRBJ2-5; TRBD2, as called in the table, went unchecked against the DNA. TRBV1 is a pseudogene segment. The CDR3 has 15 amino acids. The chain's CDR3 is CTSSQEWRGQETQYF. The CDR3 DNA follows: TGCACCAGCAGCCAAGAATGGAGGGGCCAAGAGACCCAGTACTTC.

The chain has TRBV18 and TRBJ2-2; no reliable D call. V was pared by 0 bases and J by 4 bases, with 18 bases between. The CDR3 sequence is 18 residues long. Germline V lookup: CDR1 KGHSH, CDR2 LQKENI. The CDR3 DNA is TGTGCCAGCTCACCACCGAGGTTGGGTGCGGTGACCACCGGGGAGCTGTTTTTT. Translated: CASSPPRLGAVTTGELFF.

The chain combines TRBV2 with TRBJ2-7, with 11 bases matching TRBD2. Germline V gives CDR1 SNHLY, CDR2 FYNNEI. V lost 1 base, J lost 3 bases, and 2 bases stayed unmatched. This CDR3 comprises 15 residues. The DNA for the CDR3 is TGTGCCAGCAGTGAAGGACTAGCGGGGATCTACGAGCAGTACTTC. Its protein product is CASSEGLAGIYEQYF. Drawing the rest from reference TRBV2 and TRBJ2-7, the complete variable domain is EPEVTQTPSHQVTQMGQEVILRCVPISNHLYFYWYRQILGQKVEFLVSFYNNEISEKSEIFDDQFSVERPDGSNFTLKIRSTKLEDSAMYFCASSEGLAGIYEQYFGPGTRLTVT.

This chain connects TRBV19 to TRBJ1-2; 9 nucleotides agree with TRBD1. This CDR3 spans 13 amino acids. Germline trimming cut 3 bases from V and 8 bases from J; bases unmatched to any gene: 4. CDR1 is LNHDA and CDR2 is SQIVND in the germline V gene (reference sequence). The CDR3 nucleotides are TGTGCCAGTAGTATTGGGACAGGGTGGGGCTACACCTTC. Translated: CASSIGTGWGYTF.

The gene calls are TRBV28 and TRBJ1-1; D gene ambiguous. V lost 5 bases, J lost 5 bases, and 6 bases lay in between. The length of the CDR3 is 11 residues. Per the germline V gene, CDR1 is MDHEN and CDR2 is SYDVKM. In nucleotides, the CDR3 is TGTGCCAGCAGTACGAGAACTGAAGCTTTCTTT. It specifies CASSTRTEAFF.

This chain joins TRBV2 and TRBJ1-5, with D tentatively TRBD1 (6 bases). Germline V gives CDR1 SNHLY, CDR2 FYNNEI. V lost 7 bases, J lost 11 bases, and 18 bases lay in between. The CDR3 is 13 residues long. CDR3 region: CASKLQYTGSQHF. CDR3 DNA sequence: TGTGCCAGCAAACTCCAATATACAGGGTCCCAGCATTTT.

The chain recombines TRBV19 with TRBJ2-2; D remains unclear. The CDR3 has 11 residues. Germline values: CDR1 LNHDA, CDR2 SQIVND (reference sequence). The germline V and J ends were trimmed by 1 base and 6 bases, with 0 bases remaining between them. In DNA, the CDR3 is TGTGCCAGTAGTATAGCCGGGGAGCTGTTTTTT. Its translation: CASSIAGELFF.

The chain carries TRBV9 and TRBJ2-3; D is unclear. The germline V gene encodes CDR1 SGDLS and CDR2 YYNGEE. This CDR3 is built from 14 residues. V lost 0 bases and J 6 bases, leaving 11 bases between the germline ends. The CDR3 loop reads CASSVGTSSDTQYF. In nucleotides, the CDR3 is TGTGCCAGCAGCGTAGGGACCAGCTCGGATACGCAGTATTTT.

This clone was picked up a small number of times. The chain uses TRBV7-2 and TRBJ1-3; D ambiguous. V was trimmed by 3 bases and J by 3 bases, leaving 0 bases between them. Germline loops: CDR1 SGHTA, CDR2 FQGNSA. The CDR3 runs 11 residues. CDR3 DNA: TGTGCCAGCAGCTTTGGAAACACCATATATTTT. Amino acids: CASSFGNTIYF.

V is TRBV28 and J is TRBJ1-1, with 8 bases aligning to TRBD1. The CDR3 covers 16 residues. Losses at the gene ends were 5 bases for V and 4 bases for J; bases not matched to a gene: 12. The germline V gene has CDR1 MDHEN and CDR2 SYDVKM. The CDR3 coding sequence is TGTGCCAGCAGTAAATTAACAGGGGGAAGCATCACTGAAGCTTTCTTT. Translating it yields CASSKLTGGSITEAFF.

The chain carries TRBV6-1 and TRBJ1-4; 8 nucleotides line up with TRBD1. The CDR3 runs to 15 residues. V was clipped by 6 bases and J by 7 bases; unmatched bases: 10. CDR1 MNHNS and CDR2 SASEGT come from the germline V gene. The DNA of the CDR3 is TGTGCCAGCAGGAAGAGTCAGGGGGCGGGTGAAAAACTGTTTTTT. It specifies CASRKSQGAGEKLFF.

The chain combines TRBV7-8 with TRBJ2-1, with 8 nucleotides matching TRBD2. The junction had 4 bases not matched to a gene; V was cut back by 0 bases and J by 12 bases. The CDR3 is 13 amino acids. The germline V gene encodes CDR1 SGHVS and CDR2 FQNEAQ. In DNA form, the CDR3 reads TGTGCCAGCAGCTTAGCGCTTGCGGGGGGGCAGTTCTTC. Translation: CASSLALAGGQFF.

A single count supports this clone. V usage is TRBV10-1 and J usage is TRBJ1-2, with 9 bases that match TRBD1. The V gene end was trimmed by 7 bases and the J gene end by 7 bases; junction bases not matched to a gene: 4. Germline V gives CDR1 WNHNN, CDR2 SYGVQD (reference sequence). The CDR3 consists of 12 residues. The CDR3 here is CASTGTGCGYTF. The CDR3 nucleotides read TGCGCCAGCACGGGGACAGGGTGTGGCTACACCTTC.

This clone was observed a handful of times. CDR3 coding DNA: TGCGCCAGCAGCCAAGGAATCCCGAGCTCCTATAATTCACCCCTCCACTTT. Protein product: CASSQGIPSSYNSPLHF. The V call is TRBV4-3, the J call TRBJ1-6; D is undetermined. CDR3 size: 17 residues. The ends were cut back, 1 base at V and 0 bases at J, with 10 bases in the middle. The germline V gene encodes CDR1 LGHNA and CDR2 YSLEER.

V usage is TRBV2 and J usage is TRBJ2-5; the D is unclear. Germline CDR1 is SNHLY and CDR2 is FYNNEI. Trimming removed 7 bases from V and 4 bases from J, with 7 bases in between. This CDR3 contains 11 residues. CDR3 region: CASKATETQYF. As DNA, the CDR3 is TGTGCCAGCAAGGCCACAGAGACCCAGTACTTC.

V gene TRBV6-1 combines with J gene TRBJ2-3; the D gene is possibly TRBD2 (6 bases). Germline-derived CDR1 and CDR2 are MNHNS and SASEGT. Trimming removed 5 bases at V and 3 bases at J, with 15 bases between. The CDR3 is made up of 15 amino acids. The DNA for the CDR3 is TGTGCCAGCAGTTTCGGGCGGGGCCTAACAGATACGCAGTATTTT. It codes for CASSFGRGLTDTQYF.

This rearrangement joins TRBV6-1 to TRBJ2-6; D uncertain. Germline assignment: CDR1 MNHNS and CDR2 SASEGT. This CDR3 contains 15 residues. V was shortened by 1 base and J by 3 bases, with 7 bases between the two germline ends. The CDR3, as DNA: TGTGCCAGCAGTGAAGGGGCAGTTGGGGCCAACGTCCTGACTTTC. It codes for CASSEGAVGANVLTF.

The CDR3 spells CASSLAQNTEAFF. CDR3 bases: TGTGCCAGCAGCTTAGCACAGAACACTGAAGCTTTCTTT. The rearrangement uses TRBV7-3 and TRBJ1-1; D ambiguous. V was clipped by 2 bases and J by 1 base, with 5 bases between them. The CDR3 extends over 13 amino acids. The V gene's germline CDR1 is SGHTA and CDR2 FQGTGA.

The CDR3 spells CSVERRGFGYTF. As DNA, the CDR3 is TGCAGCGTTGAACGGCGGGGGTTCGGCTACACCTTC. The chain has TRBV29-1 and TRBJ1-2; D might be TRBD1 (5 bases). The CDR3 sequence is 12 residues long. The germline gives CDR1 SQVTM, CDR2 ANQGSEA. Trimming removed 2 bases at V and 8 bases at J, with 12 bases between. The full variable domain, rest sourced from reference TRBV29-1 and TRBJ1-2, is SAVISQKPSRDICQRGTSLTIQCQVDSQVTMMFWYRQQPGQSLTLIATANQGSEATYESGFVIDKFPISRPNLTFSTLTVSNMSPEDSSIYLCSVERRGFGYTFGSGTRLTVV.